One sample yielded the 12 T cell receptor beta chains listed below, sequenced in a study of blood T cell repertoires in COVID-19 (dated by TCRdb to 2018 to 2020). To prepare the library, the immunoSEQ multiplex PCR assay was applied. TCRdb carries this immuneACCESS record with in-frame sequences only. Its versions omit some clonotypes, under half of them owing to an unresolved V gene in the studies checked, with the rest unexplained. This sample has roughly 250,000 clones in its table, and over 65% of those were observed once. Of the sample, around 3.4% is held by the ten largest clones. Sequenced material: peripheral blood. Receptors were obtained from a woman aged 80 or over with acute or convalescent COVID-19.

The V call is TRBV19, the J call TRBJ2-5; 9 bases are a match to TRBD1. J was trimmed by 4 bases and V by 1 base; bases with no gene match: 13. There are 18 residues in the CDR3. The germline V gene encodes CDR1 LNHDA and CDR2 SQIVND (reference sequence). CDR3 sequence (DNA): TGTGCCAGTAGTATAGGGGGTCGGACAGGGGCGGGGCGAGAGACCCAGTACTTC. Amino acid sequence: CASSIGGRTGAGRETQYF.

This chain connects TRBV18 to TRBJ2-2, with 7 positions matching TRBD1. This CDR3 is 15 amino acids long. Germline CDR1 and CDR2: KGHSH and LQKENI. The J segment lost 4 bases and the V segment lost 5 bases, leaving 7 bases of the junction unmatched. This CDR3 is CASSSYRGPTGELFF. The CDR3 DNA sequence: TGTGCCAGCTCATCTTACAGGGGCCCCACCGGGGAGCTGTTTTTT.

The rearrangement joins TRBV27 to TRBJ1-3; 7 nucleotides align to TRBD1. The germline V gene encodes CDR1 MNHEY and CDR2 SMNVEV (reference sequence). V lost 7 bases, J lost 0 bases, and 9 bases stayed unmatched. This CDR3 has 16 amino acids. The chain's CDR3 is CASKRGGRFSGNTIYF. The CDR3 DNA sequence: TGTGCCAGCAAGAGAGGGGGCCGGTTCTCTGGAAACACCATATATTTT.

The chain is built from TRBV3-1 (or the pseudogene TRBV3-2) and TRBJ2-2; D may be TRBD1 (5 bases). CDR1 is LGHDT, CDR2 YNNKEL, per germline (reference sequence). This CDR3 is built from 15 residues. The V and J ends lost 2 bases and 3 bases respectively, with 10 bases between them. CDR3 DNA sequence: TGTGCCAGCAGCCAATCAGGGTGGGACACCGGGGAGCTGTTTTTT. Its protein is CASSQSGWDTGELFF.

The V and J genes are TRBV7-6 and TRBJ2-5, with TRBD2 matching over 11 bases. Germline V gives CDR1 SGHVS, CDR2 FNYEAQ. V shed 2 bases, J shed 3 bases, and the junction held 5 bases outside the gene matches. The CDR3 spans 16 residues. DNA for the CDR3: TGTGCCAGCAGCTTAAGCCCGGGACTAGCGGAAGAGACCCAGTACTTC. Amino acid sequence: CASSLSPGLAEETQYF.

The chain recombines TRBV7-9 with TRBJ2-1; 11 bases line up with TRBD2. This CDR3 spans 16 amino acids. V dropped 5 bases and J dropped 7; count of bases not matched to a gene: 10. Germline V gives CDR1 SEHNR, CDR2 FQNEAQ (reference sequence). In DNA form, the CDR3 reads TGTGCCAGCAGCCAGACGACTAGCGGGGAAGGGAATGAGCAGTTCTTC. This translates into CASSQTTSGEGNEQFF.

This sequence joins TRBV5-6 and TRBJ2-1; TRBD2 agrees at 7 bases. Germline loops: CDR1 SGHDT, CDR2 YYEEEE. The CDR3 covers 15 residues. V trimming: 3 bases; J trimming: 4 bases; junction bases outside the gene matches: 7. Here the CDR3 DNA reads TGTGCCAGCAGCTGGGGACGCGGGAGTTACAATGAGCAGTTCTTC. Protein sequence: CASSWGRGSYNEQFF.

The V and J genes are TRBV14 and TRBJ1-4; TRBD1 aligns across 9 bases. Germline V gene data show CDR1 as SGHDN and CDR2 as FVKESK. The CDR3 extends over 14 amino acids. The trim removed 4 bases at V and 12 bases at J, leaving 9 bases unmatched. The CDR3 DNA sequence: TGTGCCAGCAGCCCCGGACAGGGGAAGGTTGAACTGTTTTTT. Its protein is CASSPGQGKVELFF.

The gene calls are TRBV6-2 or TRBV6-3 and TRBJ2-2; 10 bases fit TRBD2. CDR3 length: 15 residues. V trimming: 2 bases; J trimming: 6 bases; junction bases outside the gene matches: 3. The germline V gene encodes CDR1 MNHEY and CDR2 SVGEGT. The CDR3 loop is CASSYGTSVAGELFF. CDR3 in DNA: TGTGCCAGCAGTTACGGGACTAGCGTTGCCGGGGAGCTGTTTTTT.

This clone was observed a single time. The rearrangement links TRBV9 to TRBJ1-2, with no clear D. The CDR3 has 13 residues. The germline V gene has CDR1 SGDLS and CDR2 YYNGEE. Trimming shortened V by 0 bases and J by 2 bases, and 5 bases separated the two germline ends. CDR3 sequence (DNA): TGTGCCAGCAGCGTAGGCCGGAACTATGGCTACACCTTC. Encoded protein: CASSVGRNYGYTF.

This clone was observed a few times. This chain links TRBV5-6 with TRBJ1-1; 9 nucleotides line up with TRBD1. This CDR3 is 17 amino acids long. Germline-derived CDR1 and CDR2 are SGHDT and YYEEEE. The V gene end was trimmed by 4 bases and the J gene end by 1 base; junction bases not matched to a gene: 11. The CDR3 DNA follows: TGTGCCAGCAGCGCGACGACAGGGGGTAAGGGGAACACTGAAGCTTTCTTT. Amino acids: CASSATTGGKGNTEAFF.

The chain employs TRBV7-8 and TRBJ1-2; 7 positions match TRBD1. Germline CDR1 reads SGHVS; CDR2 reads FQNEAQ. CDR3 length equals 17 residues. V lost 5 bases, J lost 2 bases, and 14 bases stayed unmatched. CDR3: CASSDKPTGTANYGYTF. The CDR3 nucleotides read TGTGCCAGCAGCGACAAACCCACTGGGACAGCGAACTATGGCTACACCTTC.